This T cell receptor beta chain is drawn from a study of molecular identifiers for immune sequencing clone quantification. Germline V gives CDR1 MDHEN, CDR2 SYDVKM. The CDR3 totals 14 residues. The V gene lost 4 bases and the J gene lost 6 bases, with 12 bases spanning the gap. TCRdb analysed the PCR reads with MiXCR anew, one entry per CDR3 protein. The repertoire has about 63,000 distinct CDR3 sequences, under 20% of them found once; the top ten carry 1.1% to 1.5%. This clonotype was seen repeatedly, ten times or more. The chain employs TRBV28 and TRBJ2-2; D might be TRBD2 (6 bases). The sequencing sample was made of naive CD8+ T cells from blood, with Jurkat cell RNA spiked in. Regarding subset: FACS-sorted CD8+CD4-CCR7+CD45RA+ naive T cells. This receptor was obtained from a human donor in good health. Some libraries in this study had Jurkat cell RNA spiked in. CDR3 coding DNA: TGTGCCAGCAGTTCCGGAGGGTGGGCCGGGGAGCTGTTTTTT. It yields the protein CASSSGGWAGELFF.